The source of this T cell receptor (beta chain) is a study of blood T cells in healthy people across ages. Study-wide findings and caveats: Older age went with lower TCR beta diversity per million T cells, in a roughly linear way.

Primers used in a second PCR of about 6 to 11 cycles were a sample-barcoded 5' primer and a J-beta primer mix. Through a template-switch adaptor with 12 random nucleotides, each cDNA molecule received a tag. One entry per CDR3 protein results from TCRdb running MiXCR on the 5' RACE reads. The sample holds under 1,100,000 distinct CDR3 sequences, 20% to 25% seen once. This CDR3 contains 14 residues. The germline V gene encodes CDR1 LGHNA and CDR2 YNFKEQ. The germline V and J ends were trimmed by 0 bases and 5 bases, with 10 bases remaining between them. Concerning this clonotype itself: The antigen is undetermined.

These data were also reused for a study on T cells of mothers and their children. From that study: Per 15 ul, 1.5 ug of RNA was used, with all extracted RNA going into cDNA synthesis.

This TCR was sampled from a girl aged 2-15 years in good health. Source material: blood. V gene TRBV4-2 combines with J gene TRBJ2-5; the D call may be TRBD1 or TRBD2 (5 bases each). CDR3 sequence (DNA): TGTGCCAGCAGCCAAGATGCCAGGGACGAGACCCAGTACTTC. Translated: CASSQDARDETQYF.